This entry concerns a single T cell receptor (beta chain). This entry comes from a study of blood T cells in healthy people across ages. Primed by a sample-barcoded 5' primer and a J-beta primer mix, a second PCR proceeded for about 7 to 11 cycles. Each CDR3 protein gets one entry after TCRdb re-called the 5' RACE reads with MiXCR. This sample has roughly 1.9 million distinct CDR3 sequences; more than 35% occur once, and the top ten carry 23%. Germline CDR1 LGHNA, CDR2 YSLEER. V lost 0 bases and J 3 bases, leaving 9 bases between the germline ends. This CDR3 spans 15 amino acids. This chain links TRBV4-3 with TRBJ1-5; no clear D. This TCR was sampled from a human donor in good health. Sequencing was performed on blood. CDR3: CASSQDSSYNQPQHF. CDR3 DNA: TGCGCCAGCAGCCAAGACAGTTCATACAATCAGCCCCAGCATTTT.